A single sample gave rise to the 18 T cell receptor beta chains below, sequenced in a study of T cell responses to AZD1222 COVID-19 vaccine. Here immunoSEQ multiplex PCR was the method, and the copy in TCRdb shows in-frame clones only, minus some. The sample has about 83,000 clones; 85% to 95% are singletons. Here the sequenced sample was peripheral blood, taken 28 days after the second AZD1222 dose. The source is an adult who received the AZD1222 COVID-19 vaccine.

The CDR3 reads CASREGSYEQYF. The CDR3 region has the DNA TGTGCCAGCAGAGAGGGGAGCTACGAGCAGTACTTC. The chain employs TRBV28 and TRBJ2-7, with D perhaps being TRBD1 or TRBD2 (5 bases each). Germline CDR1 is MDHEN and CDR2 is SYDVKM. The CDR3 loop spans 12 amino acids. The germline V and J ends were trimmed by 6 bases and 3 bases, with 9 bases remaining between them.

The chain carries TRBV20-1 and TRBJ2-7; the D gene is possibly TRBD1 (6 bases). Trimming shortened V by 3 bases and J by 5 bases, and 8 bases separated the two germline ends. Germline CDR1 is DFQATT and CDR2 is SNEGSKA (reference sequence). The CDR3 is 11 residues long. The CDR3 reads CSASRGDEQYF. The CDR3, as DNA: TGCAGTGCTAGCAGGGGCGACGAGCAGTACTTC.

V is TRBV3-1 (or the pseudogene TRBV3-2) and J is TRBJ1-4; D is unclear. This CDR3 contains 16 residues. V shed 1 base and J shed 5 bases, with 14 bases lying between them. Germline values: CDR1 LGHDT, CDR2 YNNKEL (reference sequence). The CDR3 is CASSQVFIGVNEKLFF. The DNA of the CDR3 is TGTGCCAGCAGCCAAGTGTTTATAGGAGTAAATGAAAAACTGTTTTTT.

For the CDR3, the DNA is TGCGCCAGCAGCTTAGGACAAAACATTCAGTACTTC. This gives the protein CASSLGQNIQYF. The gene calls are TRBV5-1 and TRBJ2-4; no definite D call. The V end was cut by 2 bases, the J end by 5 bases, with 5 bases between. The CDR3 consists of 12 residues. Looked up from germline, CDR1 is SGHRS and CDR2 is YFSETQ.

The rearrangement links TRBV10-3 to TRBJ2-5; D gene ambiguous. Germline V gives CDR1 ENHRY, CDR2 SYGVKD. V lost 10 bases to trimming and J lost 5 bases, with 14 bases between them. CDR3 size: 12 residues. CDR3 loop: CATRNGMETQYF. In nucleotides, the CDR3 is TGTGCCACCCGGAACGGAATGGAGACCCAGTACTTC.

The chain joins TRBV4-2 to TRBJ2-3, with 12 bases that match TRBD2. V lost 3 bases and J lost 7; bases outside the gene matches: 8. Germline V gives CDR1 LGHNA, CDR2 YNFKEQ. This CDR3 is built from 16 residues. The CDR3 region is CASSQTGLAGLNTQYF. Here the CDR3 DNA reads TGTGCCAGCAGCCAGACTGGACTAGCGGGACTTAATACGCAGTATTTT.

This clone showed up just once. The chain has TRBV12-3 or TRBV12-4 and TRBJ1-3; a possible D gene is TRBD1 (5 bases). The CDR3 is made up of 13 amino acids. V was trimmed by 8 bases and J by 0 bases, leaving 8 bases between them. This chain's CDR3 is CASGTVSGNTIYF. The CDR3 DNA sequence: TGTGCCAGCGGGACCGTCTCTGGAAACACCATATATTTT.

The chain has TRBV11-2 and TRBJ2-5; 13 bases are shared with TRBD2. From germline, CDR1 is SGHAT and CDR2 FQNNGV. J was trimmed by 3 bases and V by 4 bases; bases with no gene match: 14. The CDR3 loop spans 19 amino acids. The CDR3 nucleotides are TGTGCCAGCAGCTCCACTGGACTAGCGGGAGTAGGGGGAAAAGAGACCCAGTACTTC. Its protein product is CASSSTGLAGVGGKETQYF.

This chain links TRBV7-9 with TRBJ1-4; 7 bases line up with TRBD1. Unmatched junction bases numbered 3, after V lost 3 bases and J lost 5 bases. Per germline, CDR1 SEHNR and CDR2 FQNEAQ (reference sequence). This CDR3 has 14 residues. As DNA, the CDR3 is TGTGCCAGCAGCTTGGGACAGTTGAATGAAAAACTGTTTTTT. Translating it yields CASSLGQLNEKLFF. The full variable domain, its missing parts supplied by reference TRBV7-9 and TRBJ1-4, is DTGVSQNPRHKITKRGQNVTFRCDPISEHNRLYWYRQTLGQGPEFLTYFQNEAQLEKSRLLSDRFSAERPKGSFSTLEIQRTEQGDSAMYLCASSLGQLNEKLFFGSGTQLSVL.

The chain couples TRBV13 to TRBJ2-7; D perhaps matches TRBD2 (6 bases). Germline assignment: CDR1 PRHDT and CDR2 FYEKMQ (reference sequence). There are 12 residues in the CDR3. V lost 0 bases, J lost 10 bases, and 10 bases lay in between. The CDR3 coding sequence is TGTGCCAGCAGCTTAGGCGTGGGGGGACAGTACTTC. This gives the protein CASSLGVGGQYF.

In this sample, this clone turned up a few times. The J gene is TRBJ2-7, the V gene TRBV7-2; D is unresolved. The germline V gene has CDR1 SGHTA and CDR2 FQGNSA. Trimming removed 2 bases from V and 3 bases from J, with 8 bases in between. This CDR3 spans 13 amino acids. CDR3 nucleotides: TGTGCCAGCAGCTTAAACAGCTACTACGAGCAGTACTTC. Its protein is CASSLNSYYEQYF.

CDR3 loop: CASSKEQVQPQHF. The CDR3 DNA is TGTGCCAGCAGTAAAGAACAGGTTCAGCCCCAGCATTTT. The rearrangement joins TRBV28 to TRBJ1-5; D might be TRBD1 (5 bases). CDR1 is MDHEN and CDR2 is SYDVKM in the germline V gene. The CDR3 totals 13 residues. The ends were cut back, 5 bases at V and 6 bases at J, with 11 bases in the middle.

V gene TRBV2 combines with J gene TRBJ2-6; unclear D gene. This CDR3 is built from 15 residues. The germline gives CDR1 SNHLY, CDR2 FYNNEI. Between the trimmed V and J ends, which lost 1 base and 6 bases, there was a span of 10 bases. CDR3 sequence: CASSEEALEANVLTF. The CDR3 region has the DNA TGTGCCAGCAGTGAAGAGGCCCTCGAGGCCAACGTCCTGACTTTC.

This clone showed up just a few times. The chain employs TRBV5-1 and TRBJ2-2; D may be TRBD1 (6 bases). There are 15 residues in the CDR3. V was shortened by 4 bases and J by 0 bases, with 10 bases between the two germline ends. Germline V gene data show CDR1 as SGHRS and CDR2 as YFSETQ. The CDR3, as DNA: TGCGCCAGCAGCACTCAGGGGTCGAACACCGGGGAGCTGTTTTTT. Protein sequence: CASSTQGSNTGELFF. Full variable domain (rest looked up from reference TRBV5-1 and TRBJ2-2): KAGVTQTPRYLIKTRGQQVTLSCSPISGHRSVSWYQQTPGQGLQFLFEYFSETQRNKGNFPGRFSGRQFSNSRSEMNVSTLELGDSALYLCASSTQGSNTGELFFGEGSRLTVL.

The chain has TRBV30 and TRBJ1-1, with 7 bases fitting TRBD1. V shed 7 bases, J shed 8 bases, and the junction held 7 bases outside the gene matches. Germline-derived CDR1 and CDR2 are GTSNPN and SVGIG (reference sequence). This CDR3 is built from 11 residues. The CDR3 DNA is TGTGCCTATCAGACAGGGTTAGAAGCTTTCTTT. It codes for CAYQTGLEAFF.

The chain joins TRBV7-3 to TRBJ2-3; 8 bases are shared with TRBD1. The CDR3 totals 13 residues. Germline lookup yields CDR1 SGHTA and CDR2 FQGTGA. The V segment lost 5 bases and the J segment 8 bases; nucleotides outside the gene matches: 6. CDR3 nucleotide sequence: TGTGCCAGCAGCCTCCAAGGACAGGGTACGCAGTATTTT. This encodes CASSLQGQGTQYF.

This clone appeared once. The V gene is TRBV12-2, the J gene TRBJ2-1; TRBD2, the D gene given by the table, was not confirmed from the DNA. TRBV12-2 is labeled a pseudogene. The CDR3 consists of 15 residues. CDR3 protein: CASRFRRVIVNEQFF. CDR3 nucleotides: TGTGCAAGTCGCTTCCGTCGAGTGATCGTCAATGAGCAGTTCTTC.

The V call is TRBV3-1 (or the pseudogene TRBV3-2), the J call TRBJ1-2; the D is unclear. The V end was cut by 3 bases, the J end by 4 bases, with 6 bases between. The CDR3 is 12 amino acids. Germline V lookup: CDR1 LGHDT, CDR2 YNNKEL (reference sequence). CDR3 DNA: TGTGCCAGCAGCCAGGTCAGCTATGGCTACACCTTC. As protein: CASSQVSYGYTF.